These 10 T cell receptor beta chains were all obtained from the same sample, sequenced in a study of cytomegalovirus exposure and HLA in healthy donors. Some clones are missing from TCRdb's copy, which holds only in-frame ones; the method was immunoSEQ multiplex PCR. In the table there are approximately 220,000 clones, around nine tenths of which are singletons. The sequencing input was PBMCs. These receptors were collected from a man younger than 35 in good health and CMV-seronegative.

The chain links TRBV5-1 to TRBJ2-2; 7 bases agree with TRBD1. The CDR3 extends over 15 amino acids. Germline CDR1 is SGHRS and CDR2 is YFSETQ. J was trimmed by 0 bases and V by 4 bases; bases with no gene match: 3. CDR3 sequence (DNA): TGCGCCAGCAGCGTTGGACAGGCGAACACCGGGGAGCTGTTTTTT. This gives the protein CASSVGQANTGELFF.

The chain combines TRBV27 with TRBJ2-3, with 7 bases identical to TRBD2. Germline values: CDR1 MNHEY, CDR2 SMNVEV (reference sequence). This CDR3 has 16 residues. The CDR3 region is CAPWASGGGEADTQYF. The CDR3 DNA follows: TGTGCTCCCTGGGCTAGCGGCGGAGGTGAGGCAGATACGCAGTATTTT.

The V call is TRBV19, the J call TRBJ2-1; 10 bases fit TRBD2. Germline CDR1 LNHDA, CDR2 SQIVND (reference sequence). With V trimmed by 5 bases and J by 5 bases, 6 bases remained unmatched. The CDR3 length is 15 residues. The CDR3 here is CASSLAGGINNEQFF. CDR3 bases: TGTGCCAGTAGTTTAGCGGGAGGTATTAACAATGAGCAGTTCTTC. The full variable domain, rest sourced from reference TRBV19 and TRBJ2-1, is DGGITQSPKYLFRKEGQNVTLSCEQNLNHDAMYWYRQDPGQGLRLIYYSQIVNDFQKGDIAEGYSVSREKKESFPLTVTSAQKNPTAFYLCASSLAGGINNEQFFGPGTRLTVL.

The rearrangement uses TRBV7-2 and TRBJ1-2; D might be TRBD1 (6 bases). Germline CDR1 is SGHTA and CDR2 is FQGNSA. The V and J ends lost 1 base and 8 bases respectively, with 17 bases between them. The CDR3 has 15 amino acids. The CDR3 loop is CASSLVEQGFGGYTF. The CDR3 nucleotides are TGTGCCAGCAGCTTAGTAGAGCAGGGGTTTGGGGGCTACACCTTC.

The genes are TRBV27 and TRBJ2-3; 9 bases match TRBD2. The CDR3 is 15 amino acids. The junction had 9 bases not matched to a gene; V was cut back by 5 bases and J by 6 bases. CDR1 and CDR2 from the germline V gene are MNHEY and SMNVEV (reference sequence). CDR3 DNA sequence: TGTGCCAGCAGTCCCCTAGCGGGACCACGGGATACGCAGTATTTT. Amino acids: CASSPLAGPRDTQYF.

Notes on this clone: Distinct nucleotide sequences in the sample also encode this CDR3. This chain connects TRBV6-5 to TRBJ2-2; D unclear. V was shortened by 6 bases and J by 8 bases, with 7 bases between the two germline ends. Per the germline V gene, CDR1 is MNHEY and CDR2 is SVGAGI. The CDR3 covers 11 residues. The CDR3 here is CASSSSGELFF. The CDR3 DNA is TGTGCCAGCAGCTCCTCGGGGGAGCTGTTTTTT.

V gene TRBV29-1 combines with J gene TRBJ2-1, with TRBD2 as a possible D gene (5 bases). The CDR3 consists of 10 residues. Trimming took off 6 bases at V and 7 bases at J, with 7 bases between the two ends. Germline V gene sequence: CDR1 SQVTM, CDR2 ANQGSEA. CDR3 in amino acids: CSVGRNEQFF. The DNA for the CDR3 is TGCAGCGTGGGGAGAAATGAGCAGTTCTTC.

V usage is TRBV27 and J usage is TRBJ1-1, with 8 nucleotides matching TRBD1. The V gene's germline CDR1 is MNHEY and CDR2 SMNVEV (reference sequence). The CDR3 runs 13 residues. Losses at the gene ends were 11 bases for V and 4 bases for J; bases not matched to a gene: 9. CDR3 loop: CASAGGAGTEAFF. In nucleotides, the CDR3 is TGTGCCTCGGCAGGGGGCGCGGGCACTGAAGCTTTCTTT.

The chain employs TRBV6-1 and TRBJ2-2; TRBD1 matches at 7 bases. Germline CDR1 and CDR2: MNHNS and SASEGT. V trimming: 5 bases; J trimming: 0 bases; junction bases outside the gene matches: 3. The CDR3 is 15 amino acids. In DNA form, the CDR3 reads TGTGCCAGCAGTCTGACAGGGTCGAACACCGGGGAGCTGTTTTTT. Translation gives CASSLTGSNTGELFF.

CDR3 bases: TGTGCCAGTAGTCCCGGCGGGAGGCGTCTTGCAGATACGCAGTATTTT. Its translation: CASSPGGRRLADTQYF. The rearrangement links TRBV19 to TRBJ2-3; 8 nucleotides agree with TRBD2. Unmatched junction bases numbered 11, after V lost 5 bases and J lost 4 bases. This CDR3 has 16 residues. Germline loops: CDR1 LNHDA, CDR2 SQIVND (reference sequence).